This T cell receptor beta chain was sequenced during a study of vaccination and CD4 T cells after COVID-19. Remarks on this clonotype: As yet, its antigen is unknown.

The germline CDR1 and CDR2 sequences are MNHNS and SASEGT. Trimming took 6 bases from V and 4 from J; bases not matched to a gene: 13. This CDR3 is 16 amino acids long. Documented treatment: approximately nine-day PBMC culture with coronavirus spike peptide pools or control peptides (ViraFEST assay). An Oncomine TCR Beta short-read assay was used to sequence the DNA from cultured CD4+ T cells. TCRdb reprocessed the PCR reads with MiXCR, giving one entry per CDR3 protein. The sample lists approximately 11,000 distinct CDR3 sequences, approximately 60% occurring once. The genes are TRBV6-1 and TRBJ1-2, with 8 bases lining up with TRBD1. Sequenced material: CD4+ T cells from blood, cultured in vitro. This receptor was identified in a human donor who had recovered from COVID-19. The chain's CDR3 is CASRGPDRAYGYGYTF. Written as DNA, the CDR3 is TGTGCCAGCAGGGGCCCGGACAGGGCATATGGCTATGGCTACACCTTC.